This T cell receptor (beta chain) was captured in a study of blood T cell repertoires in COVID-19. Across the study: Specimens from acute and convalescent COVID-19 originated in the United States, Italy and Spain.

CDR3 length: 13 amino acids. Trimming shortened V by 6 bases and J by 5 bases, and 13 bases separated the two germline ends. Germline CDR1 is SGHTA and CDR2 is FQGTGA. The data were produced by immunoSEQ multiplex PCR, yet TCRdb's version contains in-frame clones alone and is incomplete. The table records around 340,000 clones, roughly 89% of them present only once. The sequenced sample was peripheral blood. The receptor was isolated from a woman in her sixties or seventies with COVID-19, enrolled during active disease. The V gene is TRBV7-3, the J gene TRBJ2-5; D possibly corresponds to TRBD2 (6 bases). CDR3 DNA: TGTGCCAGCAGTTTACTAGCTCAGGAGACCCAGTACTTC. Its protein product is CASSLLAQETQYF.